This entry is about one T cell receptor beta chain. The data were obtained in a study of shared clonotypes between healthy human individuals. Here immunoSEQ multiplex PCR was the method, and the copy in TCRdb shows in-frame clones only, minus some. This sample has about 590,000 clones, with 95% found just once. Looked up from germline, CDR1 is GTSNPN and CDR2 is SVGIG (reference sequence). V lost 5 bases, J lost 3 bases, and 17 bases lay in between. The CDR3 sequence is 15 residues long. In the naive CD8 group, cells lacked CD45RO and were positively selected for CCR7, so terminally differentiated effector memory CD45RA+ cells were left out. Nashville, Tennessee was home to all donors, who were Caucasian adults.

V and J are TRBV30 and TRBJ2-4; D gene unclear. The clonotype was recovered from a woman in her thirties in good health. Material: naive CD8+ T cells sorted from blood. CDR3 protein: CAWWLLFLGKNIQYF. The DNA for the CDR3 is TGTGCCTGGTGGCTTTTATTTTTAGGCAAAAACATTCAGTACTTC.